This T cell receptor beta chain emerged from a study of OX40 agonist ivuxolimab in advanced cancers. In terms of the full investigation: The costimulatory receptor OX40 (CD134) was targeted by ivuxolimab, a fully human IgG2 agonistic monoclonal antibody. Intravenous ivuxolimab was administered to patients every 2 weeks at six dose levels: 0.01, 0.1, 0.3, 1.5, 3 and 10 mg/kg. The dose-escalation cohort was roughly 87% male with a mean age of approximately 60 years, ranging from roughly 23 to 80. The paper reports the monotherapy dose-escalation portion (N of about 54 patients) of the phase I ivuxolimab trial. Three dose-escalation patients achieved partial responses, one with hepatocellular carcinoma and two with cutaneous melanoma. The point of sequencing TCRbeta in the periphery was to test whether ivuxolimab changed TCR sequence diversity and drove clonal T-cell expansion. Prior anti-PD-1, anti-PD-L1 or anti-CTLA-4 therapy was permitted, and checkpoint inhibitors had been received by about 44% of dose-escalation patients. Among the roughly 50 dose-escalation patients, around 19 had hepatocellular carcinoma, around 15 melanoma, 9 renal cell carcinoma and 9 head and neck cancer.

Concerning this clone itself: No cognate antigen has been identified for it. No qualities accompany the bases; no much larger clone lies one base away.

Patients with autoimmune disease history or receiving systemic immunosuppression were excluded from the trial. In every dose cohort, peripheral blood was drawn for TCR sequencing at baseline, cycle 4 day 1, and cycle 7 day 1. Samples were obtained from an open-label, multicenter, first-in-human phase I dose-escalation trial of ivuxolimab. Adults with locally advanced or metastatic head and neck squamous cell, hepatocellular, melanoma or renal cell carcinoma were enrolled in the trial. CD4+ and CD8+ T cells were sorted separately from peripheral blood before TCR sequencing. For sequencing of the TCRbeta CDR3 region, genomic DNA was extracted from the sorted cells. The immunoSEQ Assay was used to sequence the TCRbeta CDR3 regions. TCRdb limited this immuneACCESS table to in-frame rearrangements with V and J called. A share of clones is missing; checked studies link under half to unresolved V genes, and the rest is unexplained. Present in this sample are 60,000 to 100,000 clones, roughly 90% of which were seen just once. The ten largest clones add up to approximately 9.9% of the sample.

Overall study results and their limits: Partial responders in the 0.1-3.0 mg/kg groups had among the lowest normalized peripheral clonal expansion, especially among CD8+ T cells. At doses of 0.1 to 3.0 mg/kg, clonal expansion of both CD4+ and CD8+ blood T cells was observed from baseline to week 6. After ivuxolimab, more expanded clones were found on average in CD8+ T cells than in CD4+ T cells. The antigen specificity of the clonally expanded peripheral T cells was not determined. Low levels of normalized T-cell clonal expansion were also seen in some patients who did not respond.

This receptor was identified in an adult with an advanced solid tumor such as melanoma, head and neck, liver or kidney cancer. This specimen was CD4+ or CD8+ T cells sorted from blood, taken in a trial of the OX40 agonist ivuxolimab.

The nucleotide sequence is given as TGTGCCAGCAGCTTAGATACAGGGACTTATGGCTACACCTTC. Its product reads: CASSLDTGTYGYTF. The chain uses TRBV11-2 and TRBJ1-2, and possibly TRBD1, on 6 matching bases. Relative to germline, V is 0 bases shorter and J is 5 bases shorter, with 10 bases between their ends. Taken from the germline V gene, the CDR1 and CDR2 loops are SGHAT and FQNNGV. The CDR3 runs 14 amino acids, cysteine and phenylalanine included. Only the CDR3 DNA is retained, 42 bases long and in frame from the first base.